The rows below give T cell receptor beta chains drawn from one sample of a study of CD8+ T cells in alopecia areata. Sequenced by immunoSEQ multiplex PCR; TCRdb stores in-frame clones only, minus some. Of fewer than 150,000 clones listed, about 60% are singletons. Sequencing was carried out using CD4+ T cells sorted from blood. These TCRs come from a human donor in good health. Each CDR3 is given with its conserved first and last residue. D genes are given only for firm matches. Expanded clones are given a class, and other clones once, few, many or no size at all.

>TRBJ1-1|-|TRBV2|-
TGTGCCAGCAGTCAGGGCCGCGGATTGGTGAACACTGAAGCTTTCTTT
CASSQGRGLVNTEAFF
>TRBJ1-1|-|TRBV6-5|TRBD1
TGTGCCAGCAGCAACAGGGGGCGCGAAGCTTTCTTT
CASSNRGREAFF
>TRBJ1-2|once|TRBV25-1|TRBD1
TGTGCCAGCAGTGGCGGGGGGACAGCACGAAATGGCTACACCTTC
CASSGGGTARNGYTF
>TRBJ2-7|few|TRBV29-1|-
TGCAGCGTTAAGGGTAGTGCATCCTACGAGCAGTACTTC
CSVKGSASYEQYF
>TRBJ1-3|few|TRBV15|-
TGTGCCACCAGCAGAGATTCAGTCCCTGGAAACACCATATATTTT
CATSRDSVPGNTIYF
>TRBJ1-4|few|TRBV5-1|TRBD1
TGCGCCAGCAGCATTTCCGGGACAGGGGGTGAAAAACTGTTTTTT
CASSISGTGGEKLFF
>TRBJ1-1|few|TRBV4-1|-
TGCGCCAGCAGCCAAAAGCCCCCGGGGAGCCTATTAAACACTGAAGCTTTCTTT
CASSQKPPGSLLNTEAFF
>TRBJ2-7|-|TRBV5-1|TRBD1
TGCGCCAGCAGCCCTGACCGACAGGGAGACTACGAGCAGTACTTC
CASSPDRQGDYEQYF
>TRBJ2-1|-|TRBV10-3|-
TGTGCCATCAGTGAGTCGAAATACAATGAGCAGTTCTTC
CAISESKYNEQFF
>TRBJ2-7|-|TRBV30|TRBD2
TGTGCCTGGAGTACTAGCGGAGGGGACGAGCAGTACTTC
CAWSTSGGDEQYF
>TRBJ1-2|few|TRBV19|-
TGTGCCAGTAGTCTCACAGGGCAGCTAGAATATGGCTACACCTTC
CASSLTGQLEYGYTF
>TRBJ2-4|-|TRBV9|-
TGTGCCAGCAGCGTAGAAGGGAGGAGCATTCAGTACTTC
CASSVEGRSIQYF
>TRBJ2-1|-|TRBV15|-
TGTGCCACCAGCATCTCAGGGCCCTGGAATGAGCAGTTCTTC
CATSISGPWNEQFF
>TRBJ2-1|-|TRBV25-1|TRBD2
TGTGCCAGCAGTAATGCGGGGGGGCCCAATGAGCAGTTCTTC
CASSNAGGPNEQFF
>TRBJ2-1|-|TRBV29-1|TRBD1
TGCAGCGTGAGGACAGGGAGCTCCTACAATGAGCAGTTCTTC
CSVRTGSSYNEQFF
>TRBJ2-2|-|TRBV5-1|-
TGCGCCAGCAGGGGGCAGGTGGACACCGGGGAGCTGTTTTTT
CASRGQVDTGELFF
>TRBJ2-6|few|TRBV30|-
TGTGCCTGGGATGGGCCCGGGGCCAACGTCCTGACTTTC
CAWDGPGANVLTF
>TRBJ1-2|few|TRBV2|-
TGTGCCAGCAGCCCGGACTTGGGGGGCTACACCTTC
CASSPDLGGYTF
>TRBJ1-2|-|TRBV15|-
TGTGCCACCAGCAGAGAGAGATATGGCTACACCTTC
CATSRERYGYTF
>TRBJ2-2|-|TRBV4-1|TRBD2
TGCGCCAGCGGGCGTAAGCGGGGGGGCGGCACCGGGGAGCTGTTTTTT
CASGRKRGGGTGELFF
>TRBJ2-4|-|TRBV15|-
TGTGCCACCGGCCCCGGCACAGACCCAAACATTCAGTACTTC
CATGPGTDPNIQYF
>TRBJ2-7|-|TRBV4-1|-
TGCGCCAGCAGCCAAGCCAGTAATAGCTACGAGCAGTACTTC
CASSQASNSYEQYF
>TRBJ2-3|-|TRBV27|-
TGTGCCAGCAGTTTATCGTGGGTAGGGGGCACAGATACGCAGTATTTT
CASSLSWVGGTDTQYF
>TRBJ2-5|-|TRBV5-1|TRBD1
TGCGCCAGCAGCTTGTTGGGACAGGGGGCAAAGGAGACCCAGTACTTC
CASSLLGQGAKETQYF
>TRBJ1-2|-|TRBV19|-
TGTGCCAGTAGCGGACAGAACTATGGCTACACCTTC
CASSGQNYGYTF
>TRBJ1-2|-|TRBV5-1|TRBD1
TGCGCCAGCAGCTTCGACAGGGTCACCTATGGCTACACCTTC
CASSFDRVTYGYTF
>TRBJ2-5|-|TRBV29-1|-
TGCAGCGCCCAAGGGGGGCCGCGACTTAAACAAGAGACCCAGTACTTC
CSAQGGPRLKQETQYF
>TRBJ2-7|once|TRBV6-5|TRBD1
TGTGCCAGCAGACCGCCGGGACAGGGCCACGAGCAGTACTTC
CASRPPGQGHEQYF
>TRBJ1-2|-|TRBV30|-
TGTGCCTGGAGTGTTAGGCAGGGAGAAAATGGCTACACCTTC
CAWSVRQGENGYTF
>TRBJ2-5|-|TRBV5-4|TRBD2
TGTGCCAGCAGCTTAGGCGGGGGGGCCCAGGAGACCCAGTACTTC
CASSLGGGAQETQYF
>TRBJ2-7|few|TRBV7-9|-
TGTGCCAGCAGCTTAGGGACAGACACCTACGAGCAGTACTTC
CASSLGTDTYEQYF
>TRBJ1-2|-|TRBV5-4|TRBD1
TGTGCCAGCAGCTCCGGACAGGGGGATGGCTACACCTTC
CASSSGQGDGYTF
>TRBJ2-6|-|TRBV29-1|-
TGCAGCGTTGAGGGTGGTCCTGGGGCCAACGTCCTGACTTTC
CSVEGGPGANVLTF
>TRBJ2-3|-|TRBV2|-
TGTGCCAGCACTGTAGGGGATACGCAGTATTTT
CASTVGDTQYF
>TRBJ1-5|-|TRBV12-2|-
TGTGCAAGTCGCGGGGACAAACCGGGCCAGCCCCAGCATTTT
CASRGDKPGQPQHF
>TRBJ2-7|-|TRBV5-1|-
TGCGCCAGCAGCCCCGGGACGCTCAACTACGAGCAGTACTTC
CASSPGTLNYEQYF
>TRBJ1-3|-|TRBV29-1|-
TGCAGCGTTGAAGGGAACGGAAACACCATATATTTT
CSVEGNGNTIYF
>TRBJ1-6|-|TRBV15|-
TGTGCCACCAGCAGAGATGCAAGGTCACCCCTCCACTTT
CATSRDARSPLHF
>TRBJ1-1|-|TRBV29-1|-
TGCAGCGTTGAGAGGAACACTGAAGCTTTCTTT
CSVERNTEAFF
>TRBJ1-2|-|TRBV29-1|-
TGCAGCGTTGAAGATCCCTGGGGTCGCCCCTTC
CSVEDPWGRPF
>TRBJ2-5|once|TRBV21-1|-
TGTGCCAGCAGCAAGTTCGGGGGCACCTCAGAGACCCAGTACTTC
CASSKFGGTSETQYF
>TRBJ1-1|few|TRBV30|-
TGTGCCTGGAGTCCCCACGGGGCAGGGAACACTGAAGCTTTCTTT
CAWSPHGAGNTEAFF
>TRBJ1-5|-|TRBV2|-
TGTGCCAGCAGCATTCAAGGATCCCTGTCTAGCAATCAGCCCCAGCATTTT
CASSIQGSLSSNQPQHF
>TRBJ2-3|-|TRBV5-1|TRBD1
TGCGCCAGCAGCTACCCGACAGGGACCCCAGATACGCAGTATTTT
CASSYPTGTPDTQYF
>TRBJ1-4|-|TRBV2|-
TGTGCCAGCAGTACAGAAACTAATGAAAAACTGTTTTTT
CASSTETNEKLFF
>TRBJ1-1|once|TRBV29-1|-
TGCAGCGTTGCAGGAGTATTGAACACTGAAGCTTTCTTT
CSVAGVLNTEAFF
>TRBJ2-4|-|TRBV5-4|TRBD1
TGTGCCAGCAGCACGAACCGGGACAGACAAAACATTCAGTACTTC
CASSTNRDRQNIQYF
>TRBJ1-1|once|TRBV7-9|TRBD1
TGTGCGTCCTTAAGGGACAGAGATCGGGACACTGAAGCTTTCTTT
CASLRDRDRDTEAFF
>TRBJ2-3|-|TRBV6-6|-
TGTGCCAGCGGTCTTTGGGGGGCCACAGATACGCAGTATTTT
CASGLWGATDTQYF
>TRBJ1-1|-|TRBV7-2|-
TGTGCCAGCAGCTATATATCAGGGGCCCGGAACACTGAAGCTTTCTTT
CASSYISGARNTEAFF